Presented here are 22 T cell receptor beta chains from one specimen sequenced in a study of cytomegalovirus exposure and HLA in healthy donors. Primers for the PCR totalled 60 Vbeta and 13 Jbeta. TCRdb's table, derived via immunoSEQ multiplex PCR, lists solely in-frame clones and lacks some. Of 180,000 or so clones in the sample, 76% were seen once. Specimen: PBMCs. These receptors were collected from a female donor in good health and CMV-seronegative.

The genes are TRBV10-3 and TRBJ1-1; possibly TRBD1 for D (6 bases). Germline CDR1 ENHRY, CDR2 SYGVKD. Trimming took off 2 bases at V and 1 base at J, with 14 bases between the two ends. This CDR3 is 16 amino acids long. DNA of the CDR3: TGTGCCATCAGTGAGAGGGGGAATCCCCAGAACACTGAAGCTTTCTTT. It is translated as CAISERGNPQNTEAFF.

The chain recombines TRBV18 with TRBJ1-1; 8 positions match TRBD1. The germline V gene has CDR1 KGHSH and CDR2 LQKENI. V shed 0 bases and J 3 bases; nucleotides not matched to a gene: 3. The CDR3 totals 15 residues. The CDR3 nucleotides read TGTGCCAGCTCACCACCCAGACAGGGGTACACTGAAGCTTTCTTT. Translation gives CASSPPRQGYTEAFF.

V gene TRBV7-9 combines with J gene TRBJ2-1; unclear D gene. CDR1 is SEHNR, CDR2 FQNEAQ, per germline (reference sequence). CDR3 length: 19 residues. V was shortened by 2 bases and J by 0 bases, with 20 bases between the two germline ends. The CDR3 protein is CASSLFLGASRFSYNEQFF. The CDR3 bases are TGTGCCAGCAGCTTATTCTTAGGCGCATCCAGGTTCTCCTACAATGAGCAGTTCTTC.

This clone appeared once. This chain joins TRBV7-2 and TRBJ2-3; D might be TRBD1 (5 bases). This CDR3 spans 15 amino acids. The V end was cut by 2 bases, the J end by 4 bases, with 13 bases between. Germline V gene sequence: CDR1 SGHTA, CDR2 FQGNSA. CDR3 nucleotides: TGTGCCAGCAGCTTAACAGGCCGTGGGGCAGATACGCAGTATTTT. It encodes CASSLTGRGADTQYF.

J is TRBJ2-3 and V is TRBV5-1; 7 bases map to TRBD1. CDR3 size: 15 residues. The germline gives CDR1 SGHRS, CDR2 YFSETQ. V was clipped by 0 bases and J by 3 bases; unmatched bases: 4. CDR3 region: CASSLDGTATDTQYF. In DNA, the CDR3 is TGCGCCAGCAGCTTGGATGGGACAGCAACAGATACGCAGTATTTT.

The chain employs TRBV19 and TRBJ2-1, with a weak D call TRBD2 (5 bases). The CDR3 length is 14 residues. Germline lookup yields CDR1 LNHDA and CDR2 SQIVND (reference sequence). Trimming cost V 4 bases and J 0 bases, with 7 bases left between them. CDR3 DNA sequence: TGTGCCAGTAGTAGCGGGCTCTCCTACAATGAGCAGTTCTTC. Residues: CASSSGLSYNEQFF. Full variable domain (remainder filled in from reference TRBV19 and TRBJ2-1): DGGITQSPKYLFRKEGQNVTLSCEQNLNHDAMYWYRQDPGQGLRLIYYSQIVNDFQKGDIAEGYSVSREKKESFPLTVTSAQKNPTAFYLCASSSGLSYNEQFFGPGTRLTVL.

The chain couples TRBV7-2 to TRBJ2-7; 8 nucleotides align to TRBD1. Trimming removed 4 bases from V and 3 bases from J; junction bases left unmatched: 5. CDR1 and CDR2 (germline): SGHTA, FQGNSA. The CDR3 has 14 amino acids. Written as DNA, the CDR3 is TGTGCCAGCAGCTCCGGACAGGGTAACTACGAGCAGTACTTC. Encoded protein: CASSSGQGNYEQYF.

This clone was picked up one time. The V call is TRBV23-1, the J call TRBJ2-1; a weak D match, TRBD1 (6 bases). TRBV23-1 belongs to the ORF category, with a function that is uncertain. Trimming pared 6 bases from V and 16 bases from J, leaving 19 bases between. The CDR3 spans 12 residues. This CDR3 is CASRNVGTPHFF. The DNA of the CDR3 is TGCGCCAGCAGGAACGTGGGGACACCCCACTTCTTC.

The chain combines TRBV18 with TRBJ2-7, with a possible D match to TRBD1 (5 bases). Trimming shortened V by 3 bases and J by 6 bases, and 12 bases separated the two germline ends. Germline V CDR1 and CDR2: KGHSH, LQKENI. This CDR3 has 13 residues. The CDR3 spells CASSPLQDSEQYF. The CDR3 DNA reads TGTGCCAGCTCACCCTTACAAGACAGCGAGCAGTACTTC.

This clone was detected a few times. J is TRBJ2-7 and V is TRBV11-1, with TRBD2 matching 12 bases. V shed 5 bases, J shed 2 bases, and the junction held 7 bases outside the gene matches. The length of the CDR3 is 16 residues. In germline, CDR1 is SGHAT, CDR2 FQDESV (reference sequence). In nucleotides, the CDR3 is TGTGCCAGCAGCCCCCCAACTAGCGGGAGGCCCTACGAGCAGTACTTC. This sequence encodes CASSPPTSGRPYEQYF.

The chain employs TRBV9 and TRBJ1-2; 12 bases agree with TRBD1. The CDR3 extends over 14 amino acids. The germline V gene has CDR1 SGDLS and CDR2 YYNGEE. V shed 3 bases and J 11 bases; nucleotides not matched to a gene: 8. The CDR3 here is CASSDPGQGADYTF. In nucleotides, the CDR3 is TGTGCCAGCAGCGACCCGGGACAGGGGGCGGATTACACCTTC. Variable domain in full (rest from reference TRBV9 and TRBJ1-2): DSGVTQTPKHLITATGQRVTLRCSPRSGDLSVYWYQQSLDQGLQFLIQYYNGEERAKGNILERFSAQQFPDLHSELNLSSLELGDSALYFCASSDPGQGADYTFGSGTRLTVV.

The V call is TRBV6-5, the J call TRBJ1-1; no clear D gene. CDR3 length: 13 residues. Per germline, CDR1 MNHEY and CDR2 SVGAGI. V shed 7 bases and J shed 3 bases, with 12 bases lying between them. In DNA form, the CDR3 reads TGTGCCAGCAAGAGCGGACGGTACACTGAAGCTTTCTTT. This codes for CASKSGRYTEAFF.

The genes are TRBV5-4 and TRBJ2-1; 8 bases are shared with TRBD2. This CDR3 contains 14 residues. V was pared by 4 bases and J by 7 bases, with 7 bases of the junction left unmatched. CDR1 and CDR2 (germline): SGHNT, YYREEE (reference sequence). The CDR3 spells CASSPDSGANEQFF. The CDR3 DNA is TGTGCCAGCAGCCCTGATAGCGGGGCAAATGAGCAGTTCTTC.

The chain links TRBV7-8 to TRBJ2-7, with 10 bases fitting TRBD2. CDR1 is SGHVS, CDR2 FQNEAQ, per germline. The CDR3 runs 16 residues. The V segment lost 2 bases and the J segment 0 bases; nucleotides outside the gene matches: 4. The CDR3 region is CASSLSGLAASYEQYF. The CDR3 nucleotides are TGTGCCAGCAGCTTATCTGGACTAGCGGCCTCCTACGAGCAGTACTTC.

This clone has just a few counts. The V call is TRBV11-3, the J call TRBJ2-1; the D is unclear. The CDR3 length is 13 residues. With 1 base removed from V and 7 bases from J, the gap between germline ends came to 8 bases. The germline V gene has CDR1 SGHNT and CDR2 YENEEA. CDR3 sequence: CASSLGSLNEQFF. For the CDR3, the DNA is TGTGCCAGCAGCTTAGGTTCCCTTAATGAGCAGTTCTTC.

The genes are TRBV28 and TRBJ1-3; D perhaps matches TRBD1 (6 bases). V was trimmed by 7 bases and J by 0 bases, leaving 13 bases between them. Germline assignment: CDR1 MDHEN and CDR2 SYDVKM. The CDR3 length is 15 residues. The CDR3 nucleotides are TGTGCCAGCAAGCTGGACAGCACCTCTGGAAACACCATATATTTT. It encodes CASKLDSTSGNTIYF.

The V and J genes are TRBV14 and TRBJ1-1, with unresolved D. Trimming pared 5 bases from V and 2 bases from J, leaving 6 bases between. The germline gives CDR1 SGHDN, CDR2 FVKESK. This CDR3 region has 12 residues. DNA of the CDR3: TGTGCCAGCAGCTTATCCAACACTGAAGCTTTCTTT. Its translation is CASSLSNTEAFF.

Details on this clone: Other DNA sequences from this sample encode an identical CDR3 as well. This chain joins TRBV4-3 and TRBJ2-7; a possible D gene is TRBD1 (5 bases). CDR1 and CDR2 (germline): LGHNA, YSLEER. V was clipped by 0 bases and J by 4 bases, with 7 bases between them. The CDR3 extends over 13 amino acids. The CDR3 here is CASSQDRAYEQYF. DNA for the CDR3: TGCGCCAGCAGCCAAGACAGGGCTTACGAGCAGTACTTC.

The chain employs TRBV9 and TRBJ2-7, with a weak D call TRBD1 (5 bases). V was shortened by 2 bases and J by 0 bases, with 9 bases between the two germline ends. Germline CDR1 and CDR2: SGDLS and YYNGEE. The CDR3 loop spans 14 amino acids. Here the CDR3 reads CASSVYQGSYEQYF. DNA of the CDR3: TGTGCCAGCAGCGTGTACCAGGGCTCCTACGAGCAGTACTTC.

This clone has just a few counts. This sequence joins TRBV30 and TRBJ2-1; 8 nucleotides match TRBD2. J was trimmed by 6 bases and V by 5 bases; bases with no gene match: 18. The CDR3 runs to 17 residues. Germline values: CDR1 GTSNPN, CDR2 SVGIG (reference sequence). The CDR3 region is CAWSQGSGGARGNEQFF. The CDR3 DNA follows: TGTGCCTGGTCCCAGGGGAGCGGGGGCGCCCGAGGCAATGAGCAGTTCTTC.

The CDR3 DNA sequence: TGTGCCAGTAGACAACCCGGGGGATCCGGAAGGGCTAACTATGGCTACACCTTC. Amino acid sequence: CASRQPGGSGRANYGYTF. The chain uses TRBV19 and TRBJ1-2; a weak D match, TRBD1 (5 bases). CDR3 length: 18 residues. The V end lost 6 bases, the J end lost 0 bases, and 23 bases lay between the germline ends. CDR1 and CDR2 (germline): LNHDA, SQIVND (reference sequence).

The V gene is TRBV19, the J gene TRBJ2-5, with a tentative D call TRBD1 (6 bases). The CDR3 consists of 13 residues. Trimming removed 5 bases at V and 4 bases at J, with 11 bases between. Germline V gene sequence: CDR1 LNHDA, CDR2 SQIVND (reference sequence). This CDR3 is CASSVHRAETQYF. CDR3 nucleotide sequence: TGTGCCAGTAGTGTTCACAGGGCAGAGACCCAGTACTTC.